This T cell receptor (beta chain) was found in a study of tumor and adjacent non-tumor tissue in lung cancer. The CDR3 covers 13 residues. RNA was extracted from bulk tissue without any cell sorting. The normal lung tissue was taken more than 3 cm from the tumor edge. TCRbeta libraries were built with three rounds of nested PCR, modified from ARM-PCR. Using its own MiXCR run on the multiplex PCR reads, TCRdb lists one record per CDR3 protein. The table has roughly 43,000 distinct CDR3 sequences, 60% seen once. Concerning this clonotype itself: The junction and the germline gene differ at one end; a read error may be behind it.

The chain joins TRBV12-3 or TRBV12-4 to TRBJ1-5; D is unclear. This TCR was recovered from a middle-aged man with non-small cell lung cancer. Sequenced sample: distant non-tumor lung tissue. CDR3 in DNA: TGTGTCAGCAGCCTCAAGTACAATCAGCCTCAGCATTTT. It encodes CVSSLKYNQPQHF.